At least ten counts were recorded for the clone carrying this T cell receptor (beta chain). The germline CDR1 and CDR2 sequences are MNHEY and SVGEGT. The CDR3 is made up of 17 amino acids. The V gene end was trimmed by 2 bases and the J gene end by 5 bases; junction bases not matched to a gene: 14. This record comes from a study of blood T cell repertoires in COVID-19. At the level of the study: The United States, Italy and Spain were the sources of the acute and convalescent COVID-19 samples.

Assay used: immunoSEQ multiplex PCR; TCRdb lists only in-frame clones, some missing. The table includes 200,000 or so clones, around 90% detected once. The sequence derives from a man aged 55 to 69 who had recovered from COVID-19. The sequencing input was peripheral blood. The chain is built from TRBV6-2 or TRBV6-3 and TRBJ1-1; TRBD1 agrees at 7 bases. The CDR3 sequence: CASSYQLTGSGRTEAFF. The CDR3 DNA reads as TGTGCCAGCAGTTACCAGTTGACAGGGTCCGGCAGGACTGAAGCTTTCTTT.